The 14 T cell receptor beta chains listed next were all sequenced from one sample in a study of CD4 T cells in lung cancer. From the same resection, lung tissue at least 3 cm from the malignant lesion was taken. The repertoire was sequenced with immunoSEQ multiplex PCR; TCRdb's copy has only in-frame clones and lacks some. Of about 10,000 clones listed, around 66% are singletons. Sequencing was done on a sample of normal lung tissue taken away from the tumor. These receptors were collected from a man aged 55 to 70 with non-small cell lung cancer.

The rearrangement uses TRBV7-2 and TRBJ2-1; 15 nucleotides agree with TRBD2. V was clipped by 4 bases and J by 8 bases; unmatched bases: 3. CDR3 length: 15 amino acids. Germline CDR1 and CDR2: SGHTA and FQGNSA. In nucleotides, the CDR3 is TGTGCCAGCAGCTCGGGACTAGCGGGAGGCTATGAGCAGTTCTTC. Translation: CASSSGLAGGYEQFF.

The V gene is TRBV2, the J gene TRBJ2-7, with 8 positions matching TRBD2. Looked up from germline, CDR1 is SNHLY and CDR2 is FYNNEI. V was clipped by 5 bases and J by 7 bases; unmatched bases: 10. The CDR3 is 14 residues long. The CDR3 DNA is TGTGCCAGCAGTTCCTTAGCGGGAAATGGGGAGCAGTACTTC. It specifies CASSSLAGNGEQYF.

CDR3 sequence reads: CASSPGGGDQPQHF. For the CDR3, the DNA is TGTGCCAGCTCACCGGGGGGGGGTGATCAGCCCCAGCATTTT. The rearrangement joins TRBV18 to TRBJ1-5, with TRBD1 as a possible D gene (5 bases). The CDR3 runs to 14 residues. CDR1 is KGHSH, CDR2 LQKENI, per germline. Trimming left V 3 bases short and J 5 bases short, with 11 bases between. Together with reference TRBV18 and TRBJ1-5, the CDR3 gives the full variable domain: NAGVMQNPRHLVRRRGQEARLRCSPMKGHSHVYWYRQLPEEGLKFMVYLQKENIIDESGMPKERFSAEFPKEGPSILRIQQVVRGDSAAYFCASSPGGGDQPQHFGDGTRLSIL.

The chain has TRBV5-6 and TRBJ2-3; weak D call: TRBD2 (6 bases). The CDR3 runs to 18 residues. Germline V CDR1 and CDR2: SGHDT, YYEEEE. Trimming stripped 2 bases from V and 0 bases from J, with 19 bases between. In nucleotides, the CDR3 is TGTGCCAGCAGCTTTTCCTCGGATCGCGGGACCAGCACAGATACGCAGTATTTT. It encodes CASSFSSDRGTSTDTQYF.

The genes are TRBV28 and TRBJ1-1, with 10 positions matching TRBD1. Germline V gene lookup returns CDR1 MDHEN and CDR2 SYDVKM. V shed 5 bases and J 7 bases; nucleotides not matched to a gene: 10. The CDR3 sequence is 15 residues long. The CDR3 nucleotides are TGTGCCAGCAGTCCGCCGACAGGGGGCGTCGGTGAAGCTTTCTTT. Translating gives CASSPPTGGVGEAFF.

The chain joins TRBV5-5 to TRBJ1-4, with 8 bases matching TRBD1. The CDR3 loop spans 20 amino acids. The V and J ends lost 2 bases and 7 bases, in that order; junction bases with no gene match: 22. Germline V gene data show CDR1 as SGHKS and CDR2 as YYEKEE (reference sequence). The CDR3 spells CASSLQIRTGLSVTSEKLFF. For the CDR3, the DNA is TGTGCCAGCAGCTTACAAATCCGGACAGGGTTATCCGTTACGAGTGAAAAACTGTTTTTT. Supplemented by reference TRBV5-5 and TRBJ1-4, the full variable domain reads DAGVTQSPTHLIKTRGQQVTLRCSPISGHKSVSWYQQVLGQGPQFIFQYYEKEERGRGNFPDRFSARQFPNYSSELNVNALLLGDSALYLCASSLQIRTGLSVTSEKLFFGSGTQLSVL.

This clone counts as medium-sized. The CDR3 bases are TGTGCCAGCAGCTTAGTTTGGGACACTGTCACAGATACGCAGTATTTT. This sequence encodes CASSLVWDTVTDTQYF. This rearrangement joins TRBV7-8 to TRBJ2-3, with a tentative D call TRBD1 (6 bases). Trimming took off 1 base at V and 2 bases at J, with 13 bases between the two ends. CDR3 length: 16 amino acids. CDR1 and CDR2 (germline): SGHVS, FQNEAQ.

This clone is termed medium-sized (0.01 to 0.1%). V and J are TRBV7-2 and TRBJ1-2; D is possibly TRBD1 (5 bases). Trimming removed 3 bases from V and 6 bases from J, with 17 bases in between. Germline V gene data show CDR1 as SGHTA and CDR2 as FQGNSA. The CDR3 runs 15 residues. In DNA form, the CDR3 reads TGTGCCAGCAGCTTCTTAGACAGTATCGGCGATGGCTACACCTTC. The encoded protein is CASSFLDSIGDGYTF.

CDR3 amino acids: CASSSDRGDYGYTF. DNA of the CDR3: TGTGCCAGCAGTTCGGACAGGGGGGACTATGGCTACACCTTC. The genes are TRBV28 and TRBJ1-2; 10 bases fit TRBD1. The CDR3 has 14 amino acids. CDR1 and CDR2 (germline): MDHEN, SYDVKM. V was clipped by 4 bases and J by 3 bases; unmatched bases: 2.

The V gene is TRBV6-5, the J gene TRBJ2-7; D is perhaps TRBD1 (6 bases). CDR1 and CDR2 (germline): MNHEY, SVGAGI. The CDR3 covers 15 residues. The ends were cut back, 8 bases at V and 0 bases at J, with 17 bases in the middle. The CDR3 loop is CASQNSEGVSYEQYF. CDR3 coding DNA: TGTGCCAGCCAAAATTCAGAGGGGGTCTCCTACGAGCAGTACTTC.

This clone is termed large. This rearrangement joins TRBV7-3 to TRBJ2-1; D call uncertain. V was shortened by 0 bases and J by 2 bases, with 8 bases between the two germline ends. The CDR3 is 15 amino acids. Germline CDR1 is SGHTA and CDR2 is FQGTGA. The CDR3 nucleotides are TGTGCCAGCAGCTTAACTGCGCCTCCCTACAATGAGCAGTTCTTC. Protein product: CASSLTAPPYNEQFF. Combining the CDR3 with reference TRBV7-3 and TRBJ2-1 gives the whole variable domain GAGVSQTPSNKVTEKGKYVELRCDPISGHTALYWYRQSLGQGPEFLIYFQGTGAADDSGLPNDRFFAVRPEGSVSTLKIQRTERGDSAVYLCASSLTAPPYNEQFFGPGTRLTVL.

The chain employs TRBV29-1 and TRBJ2-3, with 8 bases matching TRBD1. The CDR3 covers 14 residues. Looked up from germline, CDR1 is SQVTM and CDR2 is ANQGSEA. The CDR3 region has the DNA TGCAGTGTAACCGGGACAGGCCCGCCAGATACGCAGTATTTT. Translation gives CSVTGTGPPDTQYF.

The chain carries TRBV28 and TRBJ1-5; D is perhaps TRBD1 (6 bases). V was pared by 10 bases and J by 10 bases, with 20 bases between. The germline V gene has CDR1 MDHEN and CDR2 SYDVKM. The CDR3 runs 13 residues. The CDR3 here is CATLDRNRGPQHF. In nucleotides, the CDR3 is TGTGCCACCCTCGACAGGAATCGAGGTCCCCAGCATTTT. Combining the CDR3 with reference TRBV28 and TRBJ1-5 gives the whole variable domain DVKVTQSSRYLVKRTGEKVFLECVQDMDHENMFWYRQDPGLGLRLIYFSYDVKMKEKGDIPEGYSVSREKKERFSLILESASTNQTSMYLCATLDRNRGPQHFGDGTRLSIL.

The chain carries TRBV18 and TRBJ1-1, with 10 nucleotides matching TRBD1. Germline V gene data show CDR1 as KGHSH and CDR2 as LQKENI. The V and J ends lost 5 bases and 4 bases, in that order; junction bases with no gene match: 4. The CDR3 spans 14 residues. The CDR3 bases are TGTGCCAGCTCAACACGGACAGGGGGCACTGAAGCTTTCTTT. This encodes CASSTRTGGTEAFF.